The subject of this entry is one T cell receptor beta chain. As yet, its antigen is unknown. The sample comes from a study of T-cell reconstitution after alpha-beta-depleted transplantation in children. V lost 0 bases to trimming and J lost 2 bases; unmatched junction nucleotides: 6. This CDR3 is built from 15 residues. In germline, CDR1 is DFQATT, CDR2 SNEGSKA (reference sequence). The study's findings and limits: By one year post-transplant, T-cell counts and diversity largely arose from T cells that were newly produced.

The TCRbeta library incorporated unique molecular identifiers. One entry per CDR3 protein results from TCRdb running MiXCR on the PCR reads. The sample has about a million distinct CDR3 sequences; about 31% are singletons. The source of this sequence is a boy in the first two years of life who had a stem cell transplant for SCID, so the T cells may come from the graft donor. The sample consisted of PBMCs, mostly from graft donor cells, taken 360 days after TCRalphabeta/CD19-depleted stem cell transplant. This chain links TRBV20-1 with TRBJ2-7, with 8 bases identical to TRBD2. In DNA form, the CDR3 reads TGCAGTGCTAGAGATAGAACTAGCGGTGCCTACGAGCAGTACTTC. Translation gives CSARDRTSGAYEQYF.